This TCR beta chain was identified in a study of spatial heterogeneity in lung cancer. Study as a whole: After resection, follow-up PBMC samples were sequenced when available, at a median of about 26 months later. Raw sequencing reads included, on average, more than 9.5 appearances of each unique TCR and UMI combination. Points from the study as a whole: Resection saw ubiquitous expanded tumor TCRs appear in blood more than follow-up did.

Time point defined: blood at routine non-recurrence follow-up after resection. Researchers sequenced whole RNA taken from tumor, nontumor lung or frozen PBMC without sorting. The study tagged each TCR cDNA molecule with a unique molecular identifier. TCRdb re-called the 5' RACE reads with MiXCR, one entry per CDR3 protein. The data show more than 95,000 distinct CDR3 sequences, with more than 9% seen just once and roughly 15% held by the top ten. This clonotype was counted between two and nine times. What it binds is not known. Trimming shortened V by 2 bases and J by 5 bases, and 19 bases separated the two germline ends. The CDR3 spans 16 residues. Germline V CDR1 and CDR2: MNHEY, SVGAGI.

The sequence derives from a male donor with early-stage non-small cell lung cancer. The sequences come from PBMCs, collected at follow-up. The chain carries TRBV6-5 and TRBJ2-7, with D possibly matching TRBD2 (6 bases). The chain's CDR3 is CASSYRGGADPNEQYF. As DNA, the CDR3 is TGTGCCAGCAGTTACCGCGGAGGGGCGGATCCCAACGAGCAGTACTTC.